This TCR beta chain was recovered during a study of blood T cell repertoires in COVID-19. Only in-frame clones appear in the TCRdb table, and some are missing; sequencing was by immunoSEQ multiplex PCR. The sample has about 88,000 clones; over 90% are singletons. CDR1 and CDR2 (germline): SNHLY, FYNNEI. V lost 6 bases, J lost 1 base, and 15 bases lay in between. This CDR3 is 15 amino acids long. The receptor was isolated from a man in his sixties with acute or convalescent COVID-19. The chain combines TRBV2 with TRBJ1-1; perhaps TRBD1 as D (5 bases). Sequencing used peripheral blood. The DNA for the CDR3 is TGTGCCAGCAGGCCTTCGGGGGGGAGGAACACTGAAGCTTTCTTT. It translates to CASRPSGGRNTEAFF.